Listed below are T cell receptor beta chains from one sample, sequenced in a study of PD-1 blockade in classical Hodgkin lymphoma. Assay: immunoSEQ multiplex PCR; the TCRdb copy retains only in-frame clones and omits some. The repertoire holds 75,000 to 100,000 clones, roughly 80% seen once, with roughly 16% in the top ten. The sample was peripheral blood mononuclear cells (PBMCs), taken before the second cycle of nivolumab. Source of these receptors: a human donor with classical Hodgkin lymphoma. The CDR3 runs from the conserved cysteine through the conserved F or W. The D gene is left open where the match is weak. For some rows the clone size is stated as once, few or many, or as a class when expanded; others skip it.

TRBJ2-7 NA TRBV28 14 TRBD1 CASSSTGFSYEQYF TGTGCCAGCAGTTCGACAGGGTTCTCCTACGAGCAGTACTTC
TRBJ1-3 NA TRBV6-1 13 NA CASSRAAGNTIYF TGTGCCAGCAGTAGGGCAGCAGGAAACACCATATATTTT
TRBJ2-1 NA TRBV28 17 TRBD1 CASSLTRQGSLYNEQFF TGTGCCAGCAGTCTAACTCGACAGGGCAGTTTGTACAATGAGCAGTTCTTC
TRBJ2-5 NA TRBV5-1 14 NA CASSLAIGGETQYF TGCGCCAGCAGCTTGGCCATCGGGGGAGAGACCCAGTACTTC
TRBJ2-7 NA TRBV29-1 12 TRBD1 CSGRDRRYEQYF TGCAGCGGCCGGGACAGAAGGTACGAGCAGTACTTC
TRBJ1-5 NA TRBV2 11 NA CASTMQGSQHF TGTGCCAGCACCATGCAGGGGTCCCAGCATTTT
TRBJ2-1 NA TRBV7-9 15 TRBD2 CASRDAGTSDNEQFF TGTGCCAGCAGGGACGCCGGGACTAGTGACAATGAGCAGTTCTTC
TRBJ1-3 NA TRBV21-1 21 NA CASIPRECGHLAASSGNTIYF TGTGCCAGCATCCCCAGGGAATGTGGGCACCTTGCCGCGAGCTCTGGAAACACCATATATTTT
TRBJ1-5 NA TRBV13 14 NA CASSLGGNNQPQHF TGTGCCAGCAGCTTAGGCGGCAACAATCAGCCCCAGCATTTT
TRBJ2-1 NA TRBV10-1 15 NA CASSEQVLTYNEQFF TGCGCCAGCAGTGAACAGGTCTTGACCTACAATGAGCAGTTCTTC
TRBJ2-7 NA TRBV10-3 13 TRBD2 CAITGGVPYEQYF TGTGCCATCACCGGGGGGGTCCCCTACGAGCAGTACTTC
TRBJ2-3 NA TRBV27 18 NA CASRPSLGGAPDLDTQYF TGTGCCAGCCGACCCTCCCTCGGGGGAGCCCCGGATCTGGATACGCAGTATTTT
TRBJ1-1 few TRBV7-9 14 NA CASSLGTLNTEAFF TGTGCCAGCAGCTTAGGGACCCTGAACACTGAAGCTTTCTTT
TRBJ2-5 NA TRBV7-3 13 NA CASSLGGTETQYF TGTGCCAGCAGCTTAGGAGGAACGGAGACCCAGTACTTC
TRBJ1-1 NA TRBV7-6 15 NA CASSSIRGRETEAFF TGTGCCAGCAGCTCTATACGGGGGAGGGAAACTGAAGCTTTCTTT